These 29 T cell receptor beta chains came from one sample sequenced in a study of response to subunit inactivated influenza vaccine. Each CDR3 protein gets one entry after TCRdb re-called the RT-PCR reads with MiXCR. The sample lists 500,000 to 600,000 distinct CDR3 sequences, around 15% occurring once. This specimen consisted of PBMCs from blood, obtained about 13 days after vaccination. The source is a man between 50 and 59 years old who received an inactivated influenza vaccine.

This clonotype appeared a few times. The V and J genes are TRBV4-2 and TRBJ2-7, with 8 positions matching TRBD2. V was pared by 0 bases and J by 2 bases, with 12 bases of the junction left unmatched. The germline CDR1 and CDR2 sequences are LGHNA and YNFKEQ. The CDR3 length is 18 residues. The chain's CDR3 is CASSQDLGGLAGTYEQYF. The CDR3 bases are TGTGCCAGCAGCCAAGATCTAGGGGGGCTAGCGGGCACCTACGAGCAGTACTTC.

This clonotype was seen a few times. CDR3 nucleotide sequence: TGTGCCATCAGTGATCTTTCCGGACAGGGGAAGTACGAGCAGTACTTC. It codes for CAISDLSGQGKYEQYF. V is TRBV10-3 and J is TRBJ2-7, with TRBD1 matching 9 bases. Germline CDR1 ENHRY, CDR2 SYGVKD. V dropped 3 bases and J dropped 4; count of bases not matched to a gene: 10. This CDR3 is built from 16 residues.

Only a few counts were recorded for this clonotype. This chain joins TRBV5-1 and TRBJ2-4; D tentatively reads TRBD1 or TRBD2 (5 bases each). The CDR3 has 14 residues. Trimming took off 4 bases at V and 0 bases at J, with 8 bases between the two ends. Per germline, CDR1 SGHRS and CDR2 YFSETQ. The CDR3 DNA follows: TGCGCCAGCAGCACCGGGACAGCCAAAAACATTCAGTACTTC. Translation gives CASSTGTAKNIQYF.

This clonotype was seen more than once but under ten times. This chain links TRBV6-2 or TRBV6-3 with TRBJ2-5, with a possible D match to TRBD2 (6 bases). The CDR3 is 16 residues long. The V gene's germline CDR1 is MNHEY and CDR2 SVGEGT. V dropped 2 bases and J dropped 5 bases, with 18 bases sitting between them. CDR3 residues: CASSYDLEGAEETQYF. In DNA, the CDR3 is TGTGCCAGCAGTTACGACTTGGAGGGAGCTGAGGAGACCCAGTACTTC.

There are a few counts of this clonotype. The chain couples TRBV5-4 to TRBJ2-3, with no clear D. The germline V gene has CDR1 SGHNT and CDR2 YYREEE (reference sequence). Trimming removed 3 bases at V and 0 bases at J, with 8 bases between. The CDR3 covers 14 residues. Here the CDR3 reads CASSSHHSTDTQYF. The CDR3 DNA follows: TGTGCCAGCAGCTCCCACCACAGCACAGATACGCAGTATTTT.

The chain is built from TRBV5-1 and TRBJ2-1; D might be TRBD2 (5 bases). The CDR3 is 13 residues long. Germline CDR1 and CDR2: SGHRS and YFSETQ. V dropped 4 bases and J dropped 4 bases, with 9 bases sitting between them. The CDR3 protein is CASSPLDYNEQFF. The CDR3 nucleotides are TGCGCCAGCAGCCCACTAGATTACAATGAGCAGTTCTTC.

In its sample, this clonotype was seen a few times. The V call is TRBV14, the J call TRBJ2-5, with D perhaps being TRBD1 or TRBD2 (5 bases each). Trimming cost V 5 bases and J 4 bases, with 23 bases left between them. Per the germline V gene, CDR1 is SGHDN and CDR2 is FVKESK. The length of the CDR3 is 17 residues. CDR3 loop: CASSWGWQPGAAETQYF. CDR3 sequence (DNA): TGTGCCAGCAGCTGGGGGTGGCAGCCCGGAGCTGCAGAGACCCAGTACTTC. Looking up the rest from reference TRBV14 and TRBJ2-5 gives the full variable domain: EAGVTQFPSHSVIEKGQTVTLRCDPISGHDNLYWYRRVMGKEIKFLLHFVKESKQDESGMPNNRFLAERTGGTYSTLKVQPAELEDSGVYFCASSWGWQPGAAETQYFGPGTRLLVL.

The chain carries TRBV20-1 and TRBJ2-3; 9 nucleotides line up with TRBD2. The germline V gene has CDR1 DFQATT and CDR2 SNEGSKA (reference sequence). This CDR3 is built from 15 residues. The CDR3 loop is CRASKGLAITDTQYF. The CDR3 DNA reads as TGCAGGGCCTCCAAAGGACTAGCGATCACAGATACGCAGTATTTT.

The CDR3 protein is CASSYETGGQFSTDTQYF. The CDR3 DNA is TGTGCCAGCAGTTACGAGACAGGGGGCCAGTTTAGCACAGATACGCAGTATTTT. The chain employs TRBV6-2 or TRBV6-3 and TRBJ2-3, with 10 bases aligning to TRBD1. Germline assignment: CDR1 MNHEY and CDR2 SVGEGT. The CDR3 consists of 18 residues. V shed 2 bases, J shed 0 bases, and the junction held 8 bases outside the gene matches.

This clonotype has only a few counts. V is TRBV28 and J is TRBJ2-3; TRBD1 agrees at 10 bases. J lost 1 base, V lost 2 bases, and 3 bases had no gene match. The CDR3 contains 16 residues. The germline CDR1 and CDR2 sequences are MDHEN and SYDVKM. CDR3 bases: TGTGCCAGCAGTTTAACCGGGACAGGGGGCACAGATACGCAGTATTTT. Translating gives CASSLTGTGGTDTQYF.

The chain is built from TRBV15 and TRBJ1-5, with D perhaps matching TRBD1 (5 bases). The V end lost 1 base, the J end lost 3 bases, and 13 bases lay between the germline ends. The CDR3 loop spans 16 amino acids. Germline loops: CDR1 LNHNV, CDR2 YYDKDF (reference sequence). CDR3 DNA sequence: TGTGCCACCAGCAGAGTAGGCAGGGTCCCCAATCAGCCCCAGCATTTT. It encodes CATSRVGRVPNQPQHF. Variable domain in full (rest from reference TRBV15 and TRBJ1-5): DAMVIQNPRYQVTQFGKPVTLSCSQTLNHNVMYWYQQKSSQAPKLLFHYYDKDFNNEADTPDNFQSRRPNTSFCFLDIRSPGLGDTAMYLCATSRVGRVPNQPQHFGDGTRLSIL.

This clonotype was detected a few times. The chain is built from TRBV6-1 and TRBJ2-3; D uncertain. The V gene lost 5 bases and the J gene lost 1 base, with 13 bases spanning the gap. The V gene's germline CDR1 is MNHNS and CDR2 SASEGT. The CDR3 length is 15 residues. CDR3 in amino acids: CASSNTGSRTDTQYF. DNA for the CDR3: TGTGCCAGCAGTAATACCGGGTCACGCACAGATACGCAGTATTTT.

The chain couples TRBV5-1 to TRBJ2-1; D assignment may be TRBD1 or TRBD2 (5 bases each). V lost 0 bases and J 9 bases, leaving 10 bases between the germline ends. This CDR3 spans 13 amino acids. Per germline, CDR1 SGHRS and CDR2 YFSETQ. The CDR3 reads CASSLVGRSEQFF. Here the CDR3 DNA reads TGCGCCAGCAGCTTGGTGGGACGGAGTGAGCAGTTCTTC.

To note about this clonotype: A junction end diverges from the germline sequence, so it may reflect a read error. V and J are TRBV6-2 or TRBV6-3 and TRBJ2-7; the D gene is possibly TRBD2 (6 bases). This CDR3 spans 15 amino acids. Germline V gene lookup returns CDR1 MNHEY and CDR2 SVGEGT. CDR3 loop: CDSSYSPGGGYEQYF. For the CDR3, the DNA is TGTGACAGCAGTTACTCGCCCGGGGGAGGCTACGAGCAGTACTTC.

A word on this clonotype: The germline gene is not matched at one end of the junction; a read error may be the cause. The chain combines TRBV6-2 or TRBV6-3 with TRBJ2-5; D is possibly TRBD1 (6 bases). This CDR3 is 18 amino acids long. Germline CDR1 and CDR2: MNHEY and SVGEGT. The CDR3 sequence: CASSYSRNSGDDQESQYF. CDR3 bases: TGTGCCAGCAGTTACTCACGCAACTCAGGGGACGACCAAGAGTCCCAGTACTTC.

The rearrangement joins TRBV20-1 to TRBJ2-7; 9 nucleotides align to TRBD1. Germline-derived CDR1 and CDR2 are DFQATT and SNEGSKA (reference sequence). CDR3 length: 15 residues. With 6 bases clipped from V and 4 bases from J, the junction kept 13 bases outside the gene matches. The CDR3: CSAPTPGTGRYEQYF. The CDR3 region has the DNA TGCAGTGCCCCAACCCCCGGGACAGGGAGGTACGAGCAGTACTTC.

The genes are TRBV20-1 and TRBJ1-4; a weak D match, TRBD1 (5 bases). Germline CDR1 and CDR2: DFQATT and SNEGSKA (reference sequence). V was cut by 6 bases and J by 3 bases, with 17 bases left in between. The CDR3 is 15 residues long. The CDR3 DNA sequence: TGCAGTGCCCGCTCTAACAGGCGCGCTAATGAAAAACTGTTTTTT. Amino acids: CSARSNRRANEKLFF.

The chain carries TRBV12-3 or TRBV12-4 and TRBJ1-1; 11 positions agree with TRBD1. V lost 6 bases, J lost 3 bases, and 6 bases stayed unmatched. The CDR3 spans 15 residues. The CDR3 spells CASRAGTGGYTEAFF. For the CDR3, the DNA is TGTGCCAGCAGGGCCGGGACAGGGGGTTACACTGAAGCTTTCTTT.

V and J are TRBV20-1 and TRBJ1-5; tentatively, D is TRBD1 (5 bases). Germline values: CDR1 DFQATT, CDR2 SNEGSKA (reference sequence). The V and J ends lost 3 bases and 0 bases respectively, with 9 bases between them. The CDR3 is 14 amino acids. The CDR3 reads CSARGGSSNQPQHF. CDR3 sequence (DNA): TGCAGTGCTAGGGGGGGATCTAGCAATCAGCCCCAGCATTTT.

The sample holds a few counts of this clonotype. The chain combines TRBV3-1 with TRBJ2-5, with unresolved D. The CDR3 loop spans 13 amino acids. In germline, CDR1 is LGHDT, CDR2 YNNKEL (reference sequence). V lost 4 bases and J 0 bases, leaving 6 bases between the germline ends. In nucleotides, the CDR3 is TGTGCCAGCAGCCTGGCAAACCAAGAGACCCAGTACTTC. Translation: CASSLANQETQYF.

The J gene is TRBJ2-7, the V gene TRBV6-2 or TRBV6-3; no firm D call. V was clipped by 5 bases and J by 7 bases, with 9 bases between them. The germline gives CDR1 MNHEY, CDR2 SVGEGT. The CDR3 covers 11 residues. CDR3 amino acids: CASSPVGEQYF. The CDR3 DNA reads as TGTGCCAGCAGTCCCGTTGGGGAGCAGTACTTC.

The rearrangement joins TRBV7-2 to TRBJ2-1; D assignment may be TRBD1 or TRBD2 (5 bases each). Trimming removed 11 bases from V and 3 bases from J, with 11 bases in between. The germline CDR1 and CDR2 sequences are SGHTA and FQGNSA. The CDR3 contains 12 residues. The CDR3 DNA sequence: TGTGCCTCGGGGCACCTCTACAATGAGCAGTTCTTC. Translation: CASGHLYNEQFF.

The CDR3: CASSTYGPNEQYF. For the CDR3, the DNA is TGTGCCAGCAGCACCTACGGACCCAACGAGCAGTACTTC. This sequence joins TRBV7-2 and TRBJ2-7, with unresolved D. CDR3 length: 13 residues. V was trimmed by 5 bases and J by 5 bases, leaving 13 bases between them. The germline CDR1 and CDR2 sequences are SGHTA and FQGNSA.

The sample holds a few counts of this clonotype. The chain combines TRBV10-3 with TRBJ2-7; D might be TRBD2 (5 bases). CDR1 and CDR2 from the germline V gene are ENHRY and SYGVKD. V lost 6 bases to trimming and J lost 7 bases, with 10 bases between them. This CDR3 spans 11 amino acids. CDR3 sequence (DNA): TGTGCCATCAGAAGTGAGCGGGAGCAGTACTTC. Amino acids: CAIRSEREQYF.

This clonotype occurred a few times. This chain joins TRBV10-2 and TRBJ1-1; the D is unclear. The germline V gene encodes CDR1 WSHSY and CDR2 SAAADI. This CDR3 region has 14 residues. Deletions cut 6 bases from V and 1 base from J, with 12 bases between. CDR3 DNA: TGCGCCAGCAGCGATTGGACGGAGAACACTGAAGCTTTCTTT. It specifies CASSDWTENTEAFF.

This chain joins TRBV20-1 and TRBJ2-7, with 8 bases aligning to TRBD1. In germline, CDR1 is DFQATT, CDR2 SNEGSKA (reference sequence). CDR3 size: 11 residues. The CDR3 DNA is TGCAGGCTACAGGGGGATGGCGAGCAGTACTTC. This sequence encodes CRLQGDGEQYF.

The chain has TRBV20-1 and TRBJ1-2; D is uncertain. Germline V gives CDR1 DFQATT, CDR2 SNEGSKA (reference sequence). V dropped 3 bases and J dropped 7 bases, with 24 bases sitting between them. This CDR3 contains 16 residues. CDR3: CSASLGRDPSAGGYTF. The DNA for the CDR3 is TGCAGTGCTAGTTTGGGTAGGGATCCATCGGCAGGTGGCTACACCTTC.

This clonotype was counted at least ten times. The chain links TRBV6-6 to TRBJ2-7, with D perhaps TRBD2 (6 bases). This CDR3 spans 13 amino acids. Trimming pared 4 bases from V and 4 bases from J, leaving 11 bases between. Germline loops: CDR1 MNHNY, CDR2 SVGAGI (reference sequence). The CDR3 loop reads CASSLGLNYEQYF. The DNA for the CDR3 is TGTGCCAGCAGTTTGGGACTGAATTACGAGCAGTACTTC.

At least ten counts were recorded for this clonotype. V usage is TRBV5-1 and J usage is TRBJ2-3, with D perhaps being TRBD1 or TRBD2 (5 bases each). Trimming shortened V by 1 base and J by 1 base, and 7 bases separated the two germline ends. CDR3 size: 14 residues. The germline CDR1 and CDR2 sequences are SGHRS and YFSETQ. The DNA of the CDR3 is TGCGCCAGCAGCTTGATGGGGGGCACAGATACGCAGTATTTT. Amino acids: CASSLMGGTDTQYF.